This T cell receptor beta chain was sequenced during a study of immune characterization of retroperitoneal liposarcoma (dated by TCRdb to about 2019). The CDR3 contains 16 residues, cysteine and phenylalanine counted. The DNA shown is the 48-base CDR3, in frame from base 1. V sheds 0 bases and J sheds 0 bases, leaving 9 bases between their ends. CDR1 and CDR2 are drawn from the germline V gene: SGHNT, YENEEA. The library was generated by PCR. The listed sequencing device is NextSeq 500. Through fastp at Q25 and MiXCR, TCRdb rebuilt clones from the public reads, retaining in-frame beta chains. Rows with a matching CDR3 protein are joined into one entry that keeps the most common DNA and genes. This sample lists 9,500 to 14,000 distinct CDR3 sequences; approximately 24% were detected once. The leading ten clones occupy about 8.9% of the sample. This clonotype is characterized as medium-sized (0.01 to 0.1%). Its antigen specificity is not known. The record has no base qualities; no much larger clone is one base away.

This TCR was sampled from a female donor with retroperitoneal liposarcoma. The chain was built from TRBV11-3 and TRBJ2-1; the D gene cannot be resolved reliably. What was sequenced was blood. The sequenced DNA is TGTGCCAGCAGCTTAGATCAAACTCGCTCCTACAATGAGCAGTTCTTC. It translates as CASSLDQTRSYNEQFF.